This is a list of T cell receptor beta chains from one sample in a study of OX40 agonist ivuxolimab in advanced cancers. Assay: immunoSEQ multiplex PCR; the TCRdb copy retains only in-frame clones and omits some. The data show some 83,000 clones, around 86% seen once. The specimen comprised CD4+ or CD8+ T cells sorted from blood, sampled in a trial of the OX40 agonist ivuxolimab. These receptors came from an adult with an advanced solid tumor such as melanoma, head and neck, liver or kidney cancer. CDR3s include the opening cysteine and the closing phenylalanine or tryptophan. Each record gives: V gene, clone size, D gene, J gene, CDR3 DNA, CDR3 protein. A D gene is named only where the DNA matches it firmly. A row's size may be missing; if present it is once, few, many or a size class.

V: TRBV6-1
size: .
D: .
J: TRBJ1-1
DNA: TGTGCCAGCAGAACATTGACTGAAGCTTTCTTT
CDR3: CASRTLTEAFF

V: TRBV5-1
size: .
D: TRBD1
J: TRBJ2-7
DNA: TGCGCCAGCAGCATCCAGGGGACAGGGATGGGATCCGAGCAGTACTTC
CDR3: CASSIQGTGMGSEQYF

V: TRBV7-3
size: .
D: TRBD1
J: TRBJ1-1
DNA: TGTGCCAGCCAGGGGACAGGGGCCACTGAAGCTTTCTTT
CDR3: CASQGTGATEAFF

V: TRBV4-1
size: medium-sized
D: .
J: TRBJ1-5
DNA: TGCGCCAGCAGCCAAGATGAGGGTCAGCCCCAGCATTTT
CDR3: CASSQDEGQPQHF

V: TRBV5-1
size: .
D: .
J: TRBJ1-2
DNA: TGCGCCAGCAGCTTGGGGACAGACTATGGCTACACCTTC
CDR3: CASSLGTDYGYTF

V: TRBV13
size: .
D: TRBD1
J: TRBJ2-2
DNA: TGTGCCAGCAGCCTATACGGGACAGGGGACCATAACACCGGGGAGCTGTTTTTT
CDR3: CASSLYGTGDHNTGELFF

V: TRBV30
size: .
D: TRBD1
J: TRBJ1-4
DNA: TGTGCCTGGAGCGCCAACAGGGGGCCATGGGAAAAACTGTTTTTT
CDR3: CAWSANRGPWEKLFF

V: TRBV4-2
size: once
D: TRBD1
J: TRBJ2-3
DNA: TGTGCCAGCAGCCCGTCCCGGGACAGGAGCCTCACAGATACGCAGTATTTT
CDR3: CASSPSRDRSLTDTQYF

V: TRBV6-1
size: .
D: .
J: TRBJ2-1
DNA: TGTGCCAGCAGTCTTTCTAGCGTCGGTGAGCAGTTCTTC
CDR3: CASSLSSVGEQFF

V: TRBV7-3
size: once
D: .
J: TRBJ2-5
DNA: TGTGCCAGCAGCCGCGGGTCAGGGAGGCAAGAGACCCAGTACTTC
CDR3: CASSRGSGRQETQYF

V: TRBV5-4
size: .
D: .
J: TRBJ1-2
DNA: TGTGCCAGCATTCATGAGGGACGGAAACTCTATGGCTACACCTTC
CDR3: CASIHEGRKLYGYTF

V: TRBV5-4
size: .
D: .
J: TRBJ2-2
DNA: TGTGCCAGCAGCTTGGAATTCCGGAACACCGGGGAGCTGTTTTTT
CDR3: CASSLEFRNTGELFF

V: TRBV28
size: few
D: TRBD1
J: TRBJ1-1
DNA: TGTGCCAGCAGTTCCCCGGGACAGGGCTTGAACACTGAAGCTTTCTTT
CDR3: CASSSPGQGLNTEAFF

V: TRBV7-3
size: .
D: TRBD1
J: TRBJ2-3
DNA: TGTGCCAGCAGCTTGGGGACAGCACAAGATACGCAGTATTTT
CDR3: CASSLGTAQDTQYF

V: TRBV5-4
size: .
D: .
J: TRBJ2-2
DNA: TGTGCCAGCAGCTTGGCCGGATACACCGGGGAGCTGTTTTTT
CDR3: CASSLAGYTGELFF

V: TRBV19
size: .
D: .
J: TRBJ1-5
DNA: TGTGCCAGTAGTATAAGCAGGGGCCAGCCCCAGCATTTT
CDR3: CASSISRGQPQHF

V: TRBV7-6
size: few
D: .
J: TRBJ1-5
DNA: TGTGCCAGCAGCTTATCAGACAATCAGCCCCAGCATTTT
CDR3: CASSLSDNQPQHF

V: TRBV28
size: .
D: .
J: TRBJ1-5
DNA: TGTGCCAGCAGTTTAAGGGATCAGCCCCAGCATTTT
CDR3: CASSLRDQPQHF

V: TRBV15
size: .
D: .
J: TRBJ1-1
DNA: TGTGCCACAGAACCGGGACTGATTAACACTGAAGCTTTCTTT
CDR3: CATEPGLINTEAFF

V: TRBV5-4
size: .
D: TRBD2
J: TRBJ2-5
DNA: TGTGCCAGCAACCGGGGGGGGGACCAAGAGACCCAGTACTTC
CDR3: CASNRGGDQETQYF

V: TRBV29-1
size: .
D: .
J: TRBJ2-5
DNA: TGCAGCGTTTGGGTCAGGGTACGAGAGACCCAGTACTTC
CDR3: CSVWVRVRETQYF

V: TRBV19
size: .
D: .
J: TRBJ2-3
DNA: TGTGCCAGTAGTATATCACAGGCCACAGATACGCAGTATTTT
CDR3: CASSISQATDTQYF

V: TRBV20-1
size: .
D: .
J: TRBJ2-7
DNA: TGCAGTGCTAGTGGCTACGAGCAGTACTTC
CDR3: CSASGYEQYF

V: TRBV6-6
size: .
D: .
J: TRBJ2-7
DNA: TGTGCCAGCAGTTACTCGACAGCCGAGCAGTACTTC
CDR3: CASSYSTAEQYF

V: TRBV29-1
size: .
D: .
J: TRBJ2-1
DNA: TGCAGCGTTCATCAGGGGGGCTACAATGAGCAGTTCTTC
CDR3: CSVHQGGYNEQFF

V: TRBV5-4
size: .
D: .
J: TRBJ2-1
DNA: TGTGCCAGCAGCCGTGACAGTAATGAGCAGTTCTTC
CDR3: CASSRDSNEQFF